This TCR beta chain was captured in a study of vaccination and CD4 T cells after COVID-19. With the Oncomine TCR Beta short-read assay, DNA from cultured CD4+ T cells was sequenced. Someone extracted genomic DNA from cultured CD4+ T cells. Via MiXCR, TCRdb re-called the PCR reads, giving one row per CDR3 protein. The profile shows around 9,400 distinct CDR3 sequences, roughly 33% of them singletons. The V gene end was trimmed by 6 bases and the J gene end by 0 bases; junction bases not matched to a gene: 5. Germline CDR1 and CDR2: MNHNS and SASEGT. This CDR3 has 15 residues. About this clonotype itself: Its matching antigen is unknown.

The treatment here: roughly 11-day PBMC culture with coronavirus spike peptide pools or control peptides (ViraFEST assay). Harvesting of the unexposed donor's CD4+ T cells predated the COVID-19 pandemic (2011-2018). ViraFEST grew antigen-specific T cells using peptide pools, then sequenced TCRs. Sequencing used CD4+ T cells from blood, cultured in vitro. V usage is TRBV6-1 and J usage is TRBJ1-5; 7 positions agree with TRBD1. This clonotype originated in a human donor in good health. For the CDR3, the DNA is TGTGCCAGCAGCTGGGACAGACCTAGCAATCAGCCCCAGCATTTT. As protein: CASSWDRPSNQPQHF.